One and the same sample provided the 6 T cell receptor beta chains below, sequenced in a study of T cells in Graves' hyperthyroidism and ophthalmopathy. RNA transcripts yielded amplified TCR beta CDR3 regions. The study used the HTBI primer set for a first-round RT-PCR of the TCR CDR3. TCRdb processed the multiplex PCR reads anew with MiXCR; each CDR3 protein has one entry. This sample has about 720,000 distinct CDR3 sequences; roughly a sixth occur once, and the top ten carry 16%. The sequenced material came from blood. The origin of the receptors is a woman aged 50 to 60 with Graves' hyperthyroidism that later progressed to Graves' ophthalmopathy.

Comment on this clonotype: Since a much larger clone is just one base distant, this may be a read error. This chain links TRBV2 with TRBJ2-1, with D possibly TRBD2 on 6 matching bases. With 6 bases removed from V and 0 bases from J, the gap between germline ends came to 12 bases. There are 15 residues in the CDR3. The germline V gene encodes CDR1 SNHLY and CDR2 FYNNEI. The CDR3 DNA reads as TGTGCCAGCAGGACCGACGGGAGCTCCTACAATGAGCAGTTCTTC. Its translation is CASRTDGSSYNEQFF.

The DNA of the CDR3 is TGTGCCAGCAGCCCGGTTCCAGGGGGGATGAACACTGAAGCTTTCTTT. Its translation is CASSPVPGGMNTEAFF. The chain has TRBV7-9 and TRBJ1-1; 7 nucleotides agree with TRBD1. The CDR3 runs 16 residues. Germline-derived CDR1 and CDR2 are SEHNR and FQNEAQ (reference sequence). After removal of 5 bases from V and 0 bases from J, the junction contained 9 bases not matched to a gene.

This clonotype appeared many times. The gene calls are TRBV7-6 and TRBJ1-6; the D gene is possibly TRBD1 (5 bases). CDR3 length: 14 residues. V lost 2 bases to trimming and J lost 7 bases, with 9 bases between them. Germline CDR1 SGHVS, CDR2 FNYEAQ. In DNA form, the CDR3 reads TGTGCCAGCAGCTTACGAGACAGCAATTCACCCCTCCACTTT. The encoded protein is CASSLRDSNSPLHF.

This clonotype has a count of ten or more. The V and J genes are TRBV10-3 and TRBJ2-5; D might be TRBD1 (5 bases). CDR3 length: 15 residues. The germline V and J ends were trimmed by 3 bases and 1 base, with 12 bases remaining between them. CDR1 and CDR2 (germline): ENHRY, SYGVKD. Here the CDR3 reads CAISERWGPQETQYF. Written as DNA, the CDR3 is TGTGCCATCAGTGAACGGTGGGGCCCCCAAGAGACCCAGTACTTC.

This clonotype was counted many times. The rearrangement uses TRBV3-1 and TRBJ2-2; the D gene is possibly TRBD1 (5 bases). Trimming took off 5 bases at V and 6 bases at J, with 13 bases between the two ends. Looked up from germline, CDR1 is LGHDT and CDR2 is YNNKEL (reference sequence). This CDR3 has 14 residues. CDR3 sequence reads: CASSARTSSGELFF. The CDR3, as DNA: TGTGCCAGCAGCGCCCGGACATCATCCGGGGAGCTGTTTTTT. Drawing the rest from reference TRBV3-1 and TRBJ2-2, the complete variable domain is DTAVSQTPKYLVTQMGNDKSIKCEQNLGHDTMYWYKQDSKKFLKIMFSYNNKELIINETVPNRFSPKSPDKAHLNLHINSLELGDSAVYFCASSARTSSGELFFGEGSRLTVL.

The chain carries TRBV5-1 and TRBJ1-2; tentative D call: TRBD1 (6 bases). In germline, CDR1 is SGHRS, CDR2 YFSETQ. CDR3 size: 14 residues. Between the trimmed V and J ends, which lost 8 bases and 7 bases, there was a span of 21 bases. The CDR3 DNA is TGCGCCAGTAGGAGGGCAGGGGCGCAATCTGGCTACACCTTC. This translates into CASRRAGAQSGYTF.